This entry features one TCR beta chain sequence. Its target is unknown. This sample is drawn from a study of T cell responses to AZD1222 COVID-19 vaccine. Study in general: Second doses that came at about 4 or about 12 weeks were put together. General study results and limits: Donors in the cohort were predominantly white British and more often female, and clonal diversity was possibly underestimated. Two doses of AZD1222 preceded a rise in Spike-specific TCR breadth and depth.

CDR3 size: 15 residues. CDR1 is SNHLY, CDR2 FYNNEI, per germline. V shed 8 bases and J shed 7 bases, with 18 bases lying between them. Data came from immunoSEQ multiplex PCR; TCRdb stores just in-frame clones and leaves some out. The sample contains 90,000 to 110,000 clones, around 90% of which appear only once. Sequenced here: peripheral blood, sampled on day 0 of AZD1222 vaccination. The sequence was obtained from an adult in good health. The rearrangement links TRBV2 to TRBJ1-6; D may be TRBD1 (6 bases). CDR3 loop: CASHMWGAGNSPLHF. CDR3 coding DNA: TGTGCCAGCCACATGTGGGGGGCTGGAAATTCACCCCTCCACTTT.